This TCR beta chain was sequenced in a study of blood T cells in healthy people across ages. This clonotype was detected only a few times. Its antigen is unknown. The use of a sample-barcoded 5' primer and a J-beta primer mix characterized a second PCR of 7 to 11 cycles. TCRdb reprocessed the 5' RACE reads with MiXCR, giving one entry per CDR3 protein. The sample consists of 710,000 or so distinct CDR3 sequences, about 32% of them appearing once. There are 15 residues in the CDR3. Per germline, CDR1 SGHTA and CDR2 FQGNSA. Trimming at V came to 8 bases and at J to 4 bases, leaving 11 bases not matched to a gene. Study results and limitations: Researchers judged that diversity estimates from one million T cells fell short of true values. Diversity of TCR beta per million T cells declined in a roughly linear way with age.

The sequence derives from a woman older than 75 in good health. The chain combines TRBV7-2 with TRBJ1-1; 9 bases match TRBD1. The sequenced material came from blood. CDR3 DNA: TGTGCCAGCCGGGGACAGGGTACCCGGGTCACTGAAGCTTTCTTT. The encoded protein is CASRGQGTRVTEAFF.